The sequence of this T cell receptor beta chain was determined in a study of T cells in Graves' hyperthyroidism and ophthalmopathy. About the study: Peripheral blood was taken when the disease was first diagnosed, before any treatment began.

The CDR3 regions of TCR beta were amplified from RNA transcripts. The study used the HTBI primer set for a first-round RT-PCR of the TCR CDR3. MiXCR was run by TCRdb on the multiplex PCR reads, yielding one entry per CDR3 protein. The sample consists of hundreds of thousands of distinct CDR3 sequences, approximately 15% of them appearing once. Germline assignment: CDR1 SGDLS and CDR2 YYNGEE. The CDR3 has 15 amino acids. V lost 4 bases, J lost 8 bases, and 21 bases lay in between. The sequence was collected from a middle-aged woman with Graves' ophthalmopathy. V is TRBV9 and J is TRBJ1-2, with D tentatively TRBD1 (6 bases). Sequenced input: blood. CDR3 coding DNA: TGTGCCAGCAGCCCCCTCGCAGGACCTCAGGGGGGCTACACCTTC. It translates to CASSPLAGPQGGYTF. Full variable domain (remainder filled in from reference TRBV9 and TRBJ1-2): DSGVTQTPKHLITATGQRVTLRCSPRSGDLSVYWYQQSLDQGLQFLIQYYNGEERAKGNILERFSAQQFPDLHSELNLSSLELGDSALYFCASSPLAGPQGGYTFGSGTRLTVV.